This T cell receptor (beta chain) was sequenced in a study of T cell responses to AZD1222 COVID-19 vaccine. Findings of the study overall: Clonal diversity was possibly underestimated, and white British individuals and females predominated among donors.

CDR1 is SEHNR, CDR2 FQNEAQ, per germline (reference sequence). The length of the CDR3 is 16 residues. Between the trimmed V and J ends, which lost 3 bases and 0 bases, there was a span of 13 bases. Sequencing used immunoSEQ multiplex PCR; TCRdb keeps in-frame clones, though not all of them. The table records about 270,000 clones, about 94% of them present only once. As concerns this clone: Its antigen is as yet unknown.

The sample here was peripheral blood, taken 28 days after the second AZD1222 dose. The clonotype comes from an adult who received the AZD1222 COVID-19 vaccine. V is TRBV7-9 and J is TRBJ2-3, with a weak D call TRBD1 (6 bases). The CDR3, as DNA: TGTGCCAGCAGCTTTAGACGTACAGGGAGCACAGATACGCAGTATTTT. Its protein product is CASSFRRTGSTDTQYF.